Presented here are 17 T cell receptor beta chains from one specimen sequenced in a study of early stage breast cancer tumors (dated by TCRdb to between 2016 and 2019). The protocol used for the library was the immunoSEQ multiplex PCR assay. TCRdb retrieved this table from immuneACCESS and kept in-frame rearrangements only. Not all clones are present; in checked studies, unresolved V genes account for under half, and no reason is known for the remainder. The sample table records nearly 11,000 clones; roughly 69% of these occur just once. The ten largest clones take up 20% to 25% of the sample. Sequencing was carried out using breast tumor tissue. The receptors originated from a person in their 40s with breast cancer.

The chain joins TRBV30 to TRBJ2-7, with D perhaps TRBD1 (6 bases). V was shortened by 2 bases and J by 6 bases, with 14 bases between the two germline ends. CDR1 is GTSNPN and CDR2 is SVGIG in the germline V gene (reference sequence). The CDR3 is made up of 13 amino acids. The CDR3 protein is CAWSRQERSEQYF. CDR3 sequence (DNA): TGTGCCTGGAGTCGACAGGAGCGCTCCGAGCAGTACTTC. The variable domain in full, with the rest retrieved from reference TRBV30 and TRBJ2-7, is SQTIHQWPATLVQPVGSPLSLECTVEGTSNPNLYWYRQAAGRGLQLLFYSVGIGQISSEVPQNLSASRPQDRQFILSSKKLLLSDSGFYLCAWSRQERSEQYFGPGTRLTVT.

The rearrangement uses TRBV19 and TRBJ2-5; possibly TRBD2 for D (5 bases). V lost 3 bases and J lost 4, with 12 bases in between. Germline V gene lookup returns CDR1 LNHDA and CDR2 SQIVND (reference sequence). The CDR3 has 14 amino acids. DNA of the CDR3: TGTGCCAGTAGTATCGGTACGGCGGGAGAGACCCAGTACTTC. Translating gives CASSIGTAGETQYF.

This clone was seen a few times. The DNA of the CDR3 is TGCGCCAGCAGCTTGGGAGACAGGGGGCGCGAAAAACTGTTTTTT. Protein product: CASSLGDRGREKLFF. The V gene is TRBV5-1, the J gene TRBJ1-4, with 10 bases lining up with TRBD1. V was clipped by 0 bases and J by 8 bases; unmatched bases: 4. The length of the CDR3 is 15 residues. Looked up from germline, CDR1 is SGHRS and CDR2 is YFSETQ. The whole variable domain, filled in from reference TRBV5-1 and TRBJ1-4, reads KAGVTQTPRYLIKTRGQQVTLSCSPISGHRSVSWYQQTPGQGLQFLFEYFSETQRNKGNFPGRFSGRQFSNSRSEMNVSTLELGDSALYLCASSLGDRGREKLFFGSGTQLSVL.

This chain connects TRBV11-3 to TRBJ2-4; D uncertain. Deletions cut 1 base from V and 2 bases from J, with 6 bases between. This CDR3 spans 14 amino acids. The germline V gene encodes CDR1 SGHNT and CDR2 YENEEA. CDR3 in amino acids: CASSLGVPKNIQYF. In DNA, the CDR3 is TGTGCCAGCAGCTTAGGCGTGCCCAAAAACATTCAGTACTTC.

This chain joins TRBV19 and TRBJ2-1, with 12 bases aligning to TRBD2. The CDR3 sequence is 14 residues long. Germline CDR1 and CDR2: LNHDA and SQIVND (reference sequence). Trimming at V came to 10 bases and at J to 8 bases, leaving 9 bases not matched to a gene. Here the CDR3 reads CATGLAGRFDEQFF. In DNA, the CDR3 is TGTGCCACTGGACTAGCGGGACGGTTCGATGAGCAGTTCTTC. The variable domain in full, completed from reference TRBV19 and TRBJ2-1, reads DGGITQSPKYLFRKEGQNVTLSCEQNLNHDAMYWYRQDPGQGLRLIYYSQIVNDFQKGDIAEGYSVSREKKESFPLTVTSAQKNPTAFYLCATGLAGRFDEQFFGPGTRLTVL.

This chain joins TRBV5-4 and TRBJ2-5, with 8 bases identical to TRBD2. V lost 2 bases to trimming and J lost 5 bases; unmatched junction nucleotides: 5. The CDR3 is 14 residues long. Germline lookup yields CDR1 SGHNT and CDR2 YYREEE (reference sequence). CDR3 residues: CASSFGLAAETQYF. Written as DNA, the CDR3 is TGTGCCAGCAGCTTTGGACTAGCAGCCGAGACCCAGTACTTC.

The chain is built from TRBV11-2 and TRBJ1-5, with 7 bases identical to TRBD1. The CDR3 has 15 residues. Germline V gives CDR1 SGHAT, CDR2 FQNNGV. Trimming cost V 1 base and J 4 bases; bases outside gene matches: 4. The CDR3 DNA follows: TGTGCCAGCAGCTTAGTACAGGGGTTAAATCAGCCCCAGCATTTT. Protein: CASSLVQGLNQPQHF.

There are a few counts of this clone. The V and J genes are TRBV6-5 and TRBJ2-7, with a tentative D call TRBD2 (5 bases). Trimming shortened V by 2 bases and J by 4 bases, and 12 bases separated the two germline ends. This CDR3 spans 14 amino acids. CDR1 is MNHEY and CDR2 is SVGAGI in the germline V gene. CDR3 amino acids: CASSYRGGTYEQYF. CDR3 in DNA: TGTGCCAGCAGTTACAGAGGAGGCACTTACGAGCAGTACTTC.

The chain links TRBV11-3 to TRBJ2-1, with D hard to call. Germline V lookup: CDR1 SGHNT, CDR2 YENEEA. Trimming left V 4 bases short and J 8 bases short, with 15 bases between. The CDR3 spans 14 residues. CDR3 sequence reads: CASSYGSALDEQFF. The CDR3 DNA follows: TGTGCCAGCAGCTATGGGTCGGCCCTCGATGAGCAGTTCTTC.

The genes are TRBV1 and TRBJ2-4; the table names TRBD1, a call not compared with the DNA. TRBV1 is tagged as a pseudogene. The CDR3 contains 15 residues. The CDR3 region is CTSSSRGTGTNIQYF. The DNA of the CDR3 is TGCACCAGCAGCTCACGAGGGACAGGGACGAACATTCAGTACTTC.

The chain recombines TRBV6-1 with TRBJ2-1; TRBD1 matches at 9 bases. This CDR3 is 14 amino acids long. Germline V gives CDR1 MNHNS, CDR2 SASEGT. V lost 6 bases to trimming and J lost 5 bases; unmatched junction nucleotides: 5. CDR3: CASSGDRAHNEQFF. The CDR3 region has the DNA TGTGCCAGCAGCGGGGACAGGGCCCACAATGAGCAGTTCTTC.

This rearrangement joins TRBV30 to TRBJ2-5; D is possibly TRBD1 (6 bases). V lost 6 bases, J lost 7 bases, and 21 bases lay in between. This CDR3 contains 14 residues. Per the germline V gene, CDR1 is GTSNPN and CDR2 is SVGIG (reference sequence). For the CDR3, the DNA is TGTGCCTGCCGGGACACCACCACCTGGGGGACCCAGTACTTC. It codes for CACRDTTTWGTQYF.

There are a few counts of this clone. The chain couples TRBV6-1 to TRBJ2-5; 13 bases agree with TRBD2. The CDR3 consists of 15 residues. The junction had 6 bases not matched to a gene; V was cut back by 6 bases and J by 5 bases. The germline gives CDR1 MNHNS, CDR2 SASEGT. The CDR3 reads CASRGLAGDGETQYF. In nucleotides, the CDR3 is TGTGCCAGCAGAGGACTAGCGGGAGATGGGGAGACCCAGTACTTC.

This clone was observed a few times. The chain has TRBV19 and TRBJ2-7; 10 bases agree with TRBD2. Per the germline V gene, CDR1 is LNHDA and CDR2 is SQIVND (reference sequence). Trimming removed 6 bases from V and 0 bases from J; junction bases left unmatched: 2. This CDR3 region has 14 residues. The CDR3 loop is CASRTSGSSYEQYF. Here the CDR3 DNA reads TGTGCCAGTAGGACTAGCGGGTCCTCCTACGAGCAGTACTTC.

CDR3 DNA sequence: TGTGCCTGGAGTGTAAGAGATACGCAGTATTTT. Amino acids: CAWSVRDTQYF. The genes are TRBV30 and TRBJ2-3; D unclear. The CDR3 totals 11 residues. The germline V gene has CDR1 GTSNPN and CDR2 SVGIG (reference sequence). V was pared by 0 bases and J by 5 bases, with 3 bases between.

This rearrangement joins TRBV15 to TRBJ2-7; 11 nucleotides align to TRBD1. This CDR3 has 14 residues. Germline V gene data show CDR1 as LNHNV and CDR2 as YYDKDF (reference sequence). V was clipped by 4 bases and J by 5 bases; unmatched bases: 4. CDR3 sequence: CATSTGQGADEQYF. For the CDR3, the DNA is TGTGCCACCAGCACCGGACAGGGGGCTGACGAGCAGTACTTC.

The chain recombines TRBV21-1 with TRBJ2-2; the table assigns TRBD2, which was not confirmed against the DNA. TRBV21-1 is a pseudogene segment. The CDR3 contains 20 residues. As DNA, the CDR3 is TGTGCCAGCAGCAACCGTCGGGAAAAAGCGGGGGGGGCGGACACCGGGGAGCTGTTTTTT. Translated, it gives CASSNRREKAGGADTGELFF.